One sample yielded the 24 T cell receptor beta chains listed below, sequenced in a study of blood T cell repertoires in COVID-19. Data came from immunoSEQ multiplex PCR; TCRdb stores just in-frame clones and leaves some out. The sample consists of about 340,000 clones, 85% to 90% of them appearing once. Sequenced input: peripheral blood. Every receptor here comes from a woman between 65 and 79 years old with COVID-19, enrolled during active disease.

This rearrangement joins TRBV25-1 to TRBJ2-3; TRBD1 matches at 7 bases. Trimming at V came to 5 bases and at J to 1 base, leaving 9 bases not matched to a gene. The CDR3 has 16 amino acids. The germline CDR1 and CDR2 sequences are MGHDK and SYGVNS. The CDR3 nucleotides read TGTGCCAGCAGTCCGCGAGGGACAGCGGGCACAGATACGCAGTATTTT. Its translation: CASSPRGTAGTDTQYF. Full variable domain (missing parts from reference TRBV25-1 and TRBJ2-3): EADIYQTPRYLVIGTGKKITLECSQTMGHDKMYWYQQDPGMELHLIHYSYGVNSTEKGDLSSESTVSRIRTEHFPLTLESARPSHTSQYLCASSPRGTAGTDTQYFGPGTRLTVL.

The genes are TRBV7-9 and TRBJ2-1; D not certain. CDR3 length equals 15 residues. Germline loops: CDR1 SEHNR, CDR2 FQNEAQ (reference sequence). Trimming left V 5 bases short and J 8 bases short, with 19 bases between. The CDR3 coding sequence is TGTGCCAGCAGCCACACTACTCAGAGAATCGATGAGCAGTTCTTC. Its protein is CASSHTTQRIDEQFF. Based on the CDR3 plus reference TRBV7-9 and TRBJ2-1, the full variable domain is DTGVSQNPRHKITKRGQNVTFRCDPISEHNRLYWYRQTLGQGPEFLTYFQNEAQLEKSRLLSDRFSAERPKGSFSTLEIQRTEQGDSAMYLCASSHTTQRIDEQFFGPGTRLTVL.

The chain has TRBV7-2 and TRBJ2-7; D not certain. CDR1 is SGHTA, CDR2 FQGNSA, per germline. The CDR3 covers 14 residues. V was pared by 4 bases and J by 2 bases, with 12 bases between. Here the CDR3 reads CASSSRFGPYEQYF. In nucleotides, the CDR3 is TGTGCCAGCAGCTCGCGGTTTGGCCCCTACGAGCAGTACTTC.

This clone was recorded once. The V gene is TRBV10-2, the J gene TRBJ1-1, with a possible D match to TRBD1 (5 bases). V was cut by 4 bases and J by 3 bases, with 18 bases left in between. Germline loops: CDR1 WSHSY, CDR2 SAAADI. This CDR3 comprises 16 residues. The CDR3 nucleotides are TGCGCCAGCAGTGTTAATGGTCAGGGTGGGGACACTGAAGCTTTCTTT. It codes for CASSVNGQGGDTEAFF.

J is TRBJ2-1 and V is TRBV5-1, with unresolved D. This CDR3 is 13 amino acids long. CDR1 and CDR2 from the germline V gene are SGHRS and YFSETQ. V lost 2 bases and J lost 8, with 11 bases in between. Here the CDR3 DNA reads TGCGCCAGCAGCTTCGTCCCCTCGGATGAGCAGTTCTTC. This gives the protein CASSFVPSDEQFF.

J is TRBJ2-3 and V is TRBV6-5, with 16 positions matching TRBD2. There are 15 residues in the CDR3. The V gene end was trimmed by 9 bases and the J gene end by 9 bases; junction bases not matched to a gene: 9. From germline, CDR1 is MNHEY and CDR2 SVGAGI. The CDR3 reads CASRSGLAGGQTQYF. The CDR3 nucleotides read TGTGCCAGTAGATCGGGACTAGCGGGGGGGCAGACGCAGTATTTT.

The J gene is TRBJ1-5, the V gene TRBV2; 9 bases are shared with TRBD1. Trimming at V came to 2 bases and at J to 1 base, leaving 9 bases not matched to a gene. From germline, CDR1 is SNHLY and CDR2 FYNNEI. This CDR3 comprises 18 residues. The CDR3 region has the DNA TGTGCCAGCAGTGAATTAGGGTGGACAGGGGACAGCAATCAGCCCCAGCATTTT. It yields the protein CASSELGWTGDSNQPQHF.

The chain is built from TRBV19 and TRBJ2-7; a possible D gene is TRBD2 (6 bases). Trimming cost V 5 bases and J 2 bases, with 10 bases left between them. Per the germline V gene, CDR1 is LNHDA and CDR2 is SQIVND (reference sequence). CDR3 length: 13 residues. The CDR3 spells CASSGGAPYEQYF. The CDR3 bases are TGTGCCAGTAGTGGCGGGGCCCCCTACGAGCAGTACTTC.

The chain is built from TRBV7-9 and TRBJ1-1; D may be TRBD1 (5 bases). Germline V CDR1 and CDR2: SEHNR, FQNEAQ (reference sequence). Deletions cut 5 bases from V and 8 bases from J, with 15 bases between. The CDR3 consists of 13 residues. The CDR3 coding sequence is TGTGCCAGCAGCCCACGTGGTGGGGCCGAAGCTTTCTTT. Its translation is CASSPRGGAEAFF.

This chain joins TRBV27 and TRBJ2-7, with 8 positions matching TRBD1. CDR1 and CDR2 (germline): MNHEY, SMNVEV (reference sequence). The trim removed 6 bases at V and 2 bases at J, leaving 3 bases unmatched. The CDR3 runs 13 residues. The DNA for the CDR3 is TGTGCCAGCAGAAGACAGGGGCCCTACGAGCAGTACTTC. This translates into CASRRQGPYEQYF.

V and J are TRBV7-9 and TRBJ1-2; D is undetermined. Germline-derived CDR1 and CDR2 are SEHNR and FQNEAQ (reference sequence). This CDR3 region has 13 residues. V was shortened by 3 bases and J by 4 bases, with 9 bases between the two germline ends. In DNA, the CDR3 is TGTGCCAGCAGCTTCTCGTCAGTCTATGGCTACACCTTC. Protein: CASSFSSVYGYTF.

The J gene is TRBJ2-5, the V gene TRBV7-2; the match to TRBD1 covers 9 bases. The V segment lost 1 base and the J segment 6 bases; nucleotides outside the gene matches: 6. The length of the CDR3 is 15 residues. The germline V gene encodes CDR1 SGHTA and CDR2 FQGNSA. The CDR3 protein is CASSLGTGVGKTQYF. The CDR3 DNA reads TGTGCCAGCAGCTTAGGGACAGGGGTTGGGAAGACCCAGTACTTC.

There are a few counts of this clone. This chain connects TRBV7-2 to TRBJ2-1; 8 positions match TRBD2. The CDR3 sequence is 19 residues long. V was pared by 5 bases and J by 0 bases, with 15 bases of the junction left unmatched. Germline V gene sequence: CDR1 SGHTA, CDR2 FQGNSA. The CDR3 DNA sequence: TGTGCCAGCAGCCTCTTTGGCGGGGGGCTTCCGAGCTCCTACAATGAGCAGTTCTTC. It codes for CASSLFGGGLPSSYNEQFF.

The chain employs TRBV7-2 and TRBJ2-1; TRBD2 agrees at 7 bases. The CDR3 is 15 residues long. Per the germline V gene, CDR1 is SGHTA and CDR2 is FQGNSA. The V and J ends lost 2 bases and 2 bases, in that order; junction bases with no gene match: 3. The CDR3: CASSLSAGPYNEQFF. CDR3 in DNA: TGTGCCAGCAGCTTATCAGCGGGGCCCTACAATGAGCAGTTCTTC.

The chain combines TRBV5-1 with TRBJ2-5; tentative D call: TRBD2 (6 bases). Germline CDR1 and CDR2: SGHRS and YFSETQ. Deletions cut 1 base from V and 1 base from J, with 8 bases between. The CDR3 totals 14 residues. The CDR3 coding sequence is TGCGCCAGCAGCTTGTCGGGGGTCCAAGAGACCCAGTACTTC. This sequence encodes CASSLSGVQETQYF.

The chain links TRBV19 to TRBJ1-1; 8 bases are a match to TRBD1. CDR3 length: 13 amino acids. The junction had 3 bases not matched to a gene; V was cut back by 7 bases and J by 2 bases. Per germline, CDR1 LNHDA and CDR2 SQIVND (reference sequence). CDR3 region: CASTQGANTEAFF. CDR3 sequence (DNA): TGTGCCAGTACGCAGGGGGCAAACACTGAAGCTTTCTTT.

CDR3 DNA: TGTGCCAGCAGCCGACAGTCCACCGGGGAGCTGTTTTTT. Its translation: CASSRQSTGELFF. This sequence joins TRBV12-3 or TRBV12-4 and TRBJ2-2; TRBD1 is a possible D gene (5 bases). CDR3 length: 13 amino acids. V lost 6 bases, J lost 4 bases, and 9 bases lay in between.

The chain uses TRBV2 and TRBJ1-3; a possible D gene is TRBD1 (6 bases). V was cut by 4 bases and J by 4 bases, with 14 bases left in between. Looked up from germline, CDR1 is SNHLY and CDR2 is FYNNEI. The CDR3 has 15 amino acids. The DNA for the CDR3 is TGTGCCAGCAGTGCCCCAGAGGGGACAGGAAACACCATATATTTT. Its protein is CASSAPEGTGNTIYF.

This clone was seen a few times. This chain joins TRBV10-1 and TRBJ2-3; 11 positions agree with TRBD1. Germline V gene data show CDR1 as WNHNN and CDR2 as SYGVQD (reference sequence). The CDR3 is made up of 15 amino acids. Trimming took 1 base from V and 4 from J; bases not matched to a gene: 1. The CDR3 reads CASSEWDRGSDTQYF. CDR3 DNA: TGCGCCAGCAGTGAGTGGGACAGGGGGTCAGATACGCAGTATTTT.

This chain joins TRBV6-5 and TRBJ2-1; possibly TRBD2 for D (7 bases). V dropped 6 bases and J dropped 7 bases, with 19 bases sitting between them. CDR3 size: 15 residues. Per the germline V gene, CDR1 is MNHEY and CDR2 is SVGAGI. The CDR3: CASRRGAPLGNEQFF. CDR3 bases: TGTGCCAGCAGACGGGGGGCCCCGCTTGGGAATGAGCAGTTCTTC.

The chain combines TRBV10-3 with TRBJ1-3, with TRBD1 as a possible D gene (5 bases). V lost 0 bases and J 0 bases, leaving 12 bases between the germline ends. CDR3 length: 17 amino acids. CDR1 is ENHRY, CDR2 SYGVKD, per germline. CDR3 loop: CAISESGTGYSGNTIYF. The CDR3 nucleotides are TGTGCCATCAGTGAGTCTGGAACAGGATACTCTGGAAACACCATATATTTT.

The V gene is TRBV18, the J gene TRBJ1-4, with TRBD1 identical over 9 bases. CDR3 length: 15 residues. Trimming cost V 3 bases and J 8 bases; bases outside gene matches: 7. Germline assignment: CDR1 KGHSH and CDR2 LQKENI. The CDR3 sequence is CASSPLGQGGEKLFF. CDR3 nucleotides: TGTGCCAGCTCACCCCTGGGACAGGGAGGAGAAAAACTGTTTTTT.

The V and J genes are TRBV6-5 and TRBJ1-1, with D maybe TRBD1 (6 bases). CDR1 is MNHEY and CDR2 is SVGAGI in the germline V gene. V shed 0 bases and J shed 5 bases, with 16 bases lying between them. CDR3 length: 16 residues. The CDR3 loop reads CASSYSGLGGYTEAFF. The DNA for the CDR3 is TGTGCCAGCAGTTACTCGGGCCTAGGGGGATATACTGAAGCTTTCTTT.

This chain uses TRBV7-2 with TRBJ2-3; no clear D gene. This CDR3 has 15 residues. The V gene lost 7 bases and the J gene lost 3 bases, with 17 bases spanning the gap. CDR1 is SGHTA, CDR2 FQGNSA, per germline. The CDR3 DNA follows: TGTGCCAGCACCCCCGCAAGCGCGAGAACAGATACGCAGTATTTT. Amino acids: CASTPASARTDTQYF.